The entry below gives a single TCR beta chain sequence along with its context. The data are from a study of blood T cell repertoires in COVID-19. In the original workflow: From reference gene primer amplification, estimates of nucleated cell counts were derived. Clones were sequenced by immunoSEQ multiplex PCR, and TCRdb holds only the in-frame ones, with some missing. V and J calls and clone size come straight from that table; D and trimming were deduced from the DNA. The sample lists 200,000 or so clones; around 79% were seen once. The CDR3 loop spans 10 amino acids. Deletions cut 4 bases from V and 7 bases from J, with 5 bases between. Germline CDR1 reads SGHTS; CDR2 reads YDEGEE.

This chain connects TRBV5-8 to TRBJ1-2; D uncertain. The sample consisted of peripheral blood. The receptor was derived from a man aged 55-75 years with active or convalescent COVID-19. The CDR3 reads CASSLSGYTF. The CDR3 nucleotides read TGTGCCAGCAGCCTAAGTGGCTACACCTTC.